This T cell receptor (beta chain) stems from a study of cytomegalovirus exposure and HLA in healthy donors. Primers: 60 Vbeta forward and 13 Jbeta reverse. The data were produced by immunoSEQ multiplex PCR, yet TCRdb's version contains in-frame clones alone and is incomplete. This repertoire shows 200,000 to 250,000 clones, roughly three quarters found once; its top ten account for roughly 1.6%. The source of this sequence is a man aged 50-60 years in good health and CMV-seronegative. The sample taken for sequencing was PBMCs.

CDR3 in DNA: TGTGCCAGCAGCCGACCAGGGGCAGGGAAGGAGACCCAGTACTTC. This translates into CASSRPGAGKETQYF. This sequence joins TRBV11-2 and TRBJ2-5; a possible D gene is TRBD1 (6 bases). There are 15 residues in the CDR3. CDR1 is SGHAT and CDR2 is FQNNGV in the germline V gene. V was shortened by 5 bases and J by 5 bases, with 18 bases between the two germline ends.